This T cell receptor beta chain appears in the sequencing data of a study of T cells in Graves' hyperthyroidism and ophthalmopathy. Amplified regions were TCR beta CDR3 sequences from RNA transcripts. HTBI primers drove first-round RT-PCR of the TCR CDR3. TCRdb fed the multiplex PCR reads into MiXCR, producing one record per CDR3 protein. The sample has roughly 570,000 distinct CDR3 sequences; more than 15% are singletons. Germline CDR1 is SGHRS and CDR2 is YFSETQ. V was clipped by 0 bases and J by 3 bases, with 13 bases between them. The CDR3 covers 15 residues. This clonotype was counted at least ten times.

Sequences were obtained from blood. The chain joins TRBV5-1 to TRBJ2-7; the D is unclear. The receptor was isolated from a woman aged 25 to 45 with Graves' hyperthyroidism. The CDR3 nucleotides read TGCGCCAGCAGCTTGGATTGGTCAGGAGTCTACGAGCAGTACTTC. Translated, it gives CASSLDWSGVYEQYF.